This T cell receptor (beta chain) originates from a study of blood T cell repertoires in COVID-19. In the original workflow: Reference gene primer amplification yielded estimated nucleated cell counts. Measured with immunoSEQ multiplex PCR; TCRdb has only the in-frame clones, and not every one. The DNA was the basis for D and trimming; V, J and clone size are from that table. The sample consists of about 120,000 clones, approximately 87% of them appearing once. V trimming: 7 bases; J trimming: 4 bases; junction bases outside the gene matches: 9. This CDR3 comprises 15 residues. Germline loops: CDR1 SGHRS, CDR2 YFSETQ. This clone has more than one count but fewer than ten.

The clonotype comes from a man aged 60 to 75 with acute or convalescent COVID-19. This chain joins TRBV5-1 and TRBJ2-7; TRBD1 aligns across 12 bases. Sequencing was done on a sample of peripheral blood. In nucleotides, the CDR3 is TGCGCCAGCGCCCATTGGGACAGGGGGCTTTACGAGCAGTACTTC. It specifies CASAHWDRGLYEQYF.